These T cell receptor beta chains were read from a single sample in a study of shared clonotypes between healthy human individuals. Repertoires were generated with immunoSEQ multiplex PCR, while TCRdb's copy carries only in-frame clones and drops some. The table shows approximately 2,000,000 clones, with around 92% occurring only once. Specimen: naive CD4+ T cells from PBMCs. The receptors stem from a man aged 18 to 35 in good health. Some clones in this sample may be carry-over from other donors' samples. Each CDR3 is given with its conserved first and last residue.

j_call: TRBJ2-7; v_call: TRBV5-1; cdr3_aa: CASSGGTSVSYEQYF
j_call: TRBJ2-7; v_call: TRBV7-2; cdr3_aa: CASSDHRGREQYF
j_call: TRBJ1-4; v_call: TRBV29-1; cdr3_aa: CSVEDPPGLGGKLFF
j_call: TRBJ1-2; v_call: TRBV14; cdr3_aa: CASSQDVAGAFGGYTF
j_call: TRBJ1-5; v_call: TRBV5-1; cdr3_aa: CASSLGPGDQPQHF
j_call: TRBJ2-1; v_call: TRBV2; cdr3_aa: CASSISRVPHEQFF
j_call: TRBJ1-4; v_call: TRBV30; cdr3_aa: CAWSRWSGATNEKLFF
j_call: TRBJ2-7; v_call: TRBV19; cdr3_aa: CASSIGGSDNEQYF
j_call: TRBJ1-2; v_call: TRBV7-8; cdr3_aa: CASSPRWTGDGYTF
j_call: TRBJ1-2; v_call: TRBV7-9; cdr3_aa: CATEGTGRLNGYTF
j_call: TRBJ2-3; v_call: TRBV5-8; cdr3_aa: CASSPDRGEYF
j_call: TRBJ1-5; v_call: TRBV7-2; cdr3_aa: CASSLGGSSNQPQHF
j_call: TRBJ1-3; v_call: TRBV25-1; cdr3_aa: CASSESGASSGNTIYF
j_call: TRBJ2-3; v_call: TRBV15; cdr3_aa: CATSLRASTDTQYF
j_call: TRBJ2-7; v_call: TRBV2; cdr3_aa: CASRLNIQGTHEQYF
j_call: TRBJ1-1; v_call: TRBV5-1; cdr3_aa: CASSSLGAVTEAFF
j_call: TRBJ1-2; v_call: TRBV6-6; cdr3_aa: CASSYSRRHYGYTF
j_call: TRBJ2-7; v_call: TRBV19; cdr3_aa: CASSPTDRFYEQYF
j_call: TRBJ1-3; v_call: TRBV7-2; cdr3_aa: CASSPNGWGNTIYF
j_call: TRBJ2-3; v_call: TRBV7-6; cdr3_aa: CASSLGLVLTDTQYF
j_call: TRBJ2-3; v_call: TRBV7-2; cdr3_aa: CASSFLAGGGTDTQYF
j_call: TRBJ2-7; v_call: TRBV10-3; cdr3_aa: CAISNRPESFSYEQYF
j_call: TRBJ1-3; v_call: TRBV5-1; cdr3_aa: CASRPRAGSGNTIYF
j_call: TRBJ1-1; v_call: TRBV30; cdr3_aa: CAWTDRGGTEAFF
j_call: TRBJ2-6; v_call: TRBV5-1; cdr3_aa: CASSYGTGGSFSGANVLTF
j_call: TRBJ2-1; v_call: TRBV7-2; cdr3_aa: CASSLVGSVTSSYNEQFF
j_call: TRBJ2-2; v_call: TRBV7-9; cdr3_aa: CASSLVRNTGELFF
j_call: TRBJ2-7; v_call: TRBV10-3; cdr3_aa: CATRIGDTPYEQYF
j_call: TRBJ1-5; v_call: TRBV5-8; cdr3_aa: CASSSYGTGSNQPQHF
j_call: TRBJ1-1; v_call: TRBV28; cdr3_aa: CASSLAFSTEAFF
j_call: TRBJ1-5; v_call: TRBV15; cdr3_aa: CATSSVSQGLDQPQHF
j_call: TRBJ2-7; v_call: TRBV4-2; cdr3_aa: CASSQSSGTSDEQYF
j_call: TRBJ1-2; v_call: TRBV6-5; cdr3_aa: CASSVTGATYGYTF
j_call: TRBJ2-3; v_call: TRBV7-3; cdr3_aa: CASSSIPRATQYF
j_call: TRBJ2-7; v_call: TRBV2; cdr3_aa: CASSAASGWRDEQYF
j_call: TRBJ1-2; v_call: TRBV27; cdr3_aa: CASSLLQGYPYGYTF
j_call: TRBJ1-1; v_call: TRBV28; cdr3_aa: CASSLSGFTEAFF
j_call: TRBJ1-1; v_call: TRBV28; cdr3_aa: CASRQGLYTEAFF
j_call: TRBJ1-3; v_call: TRBV5-4; cdr3_aa: CASSLGPLLTTGDSGNTIYF
j_call: TRBJ1-4; v_call: TRBV5-6; cdr3_aa: CASSTRGLSGEKLFF
j_call: TRBJ2-7; v_call: TRBV28; cdr3_aa: CASTPGQQSTGQYF
j_call: TRBJ1-1; v_call: TRBV28; cdr3_aa: CASSFSKIEAFF
j_call: TRBJ1-5; v_call: TRBV30; cdr3_aa: CACRESNQPQHF
j_call: TRBJ1-5; v_call: TRBV2; cdr3_aa: CASSDETEVQPQHF
j_call: TRBJ2-5; v_call: TRBV28; cdr3_aa: CAVKRRGQETQYF
j_call: TRBJ1-6; v_call: TRBV9; cdr3_aa: CASSARGQGNSPLHF
j_call: TRBJ2-1; v_call: TRBV11-3; cdr3_aa: CASSLGPGRTTRANEQFF
j_call: TRBJ1-1; v_call: TRBV30; cdr3_aa: CASQDPNTEAFF
j_call: TRBJ1-2; v_call: TRBV11-2; cdr3_aa: CASSLYLGDRGYGYTF
j_call: TRBJ1-5; v_call: TRBV7-8; cdr3_aa: CASSLFGTGGGQPQHF
j_call: TRBJ2-1; v_call: TRBV9; cdr3_aa: CASSVAGTTKNEQFF
j_call: TRBJ2-1; v_call: TRBV4-2; cdr3_aa: CASSQDWRGDINEQFF
j_call: TRBJ1-2; v_call: TRBV19; cdr3_aa: CASSIGTGWGYTF
j_call: TRBJ2-3; v_call: TRBV29-1; cdr3_aa: CSVLARKLPPSTDTQYF
j_call: TRBJ2-3; v_call: TRBV2; cdr3_aa: CASDNRIQLSTDTQYF
j_call: TRBJ2-1; v_call: TRBV5-1; cdr3_aa: CASSFAVGDSTYNEQFF
j_call: TRBJ1-2; v_call: TRBV6-1; cdr3_aa: CASSPTERDYGYTF
j_call: TRBJ1-1; v_call: TRBV5-1; cdr3_aa: CASSLGAGRTEAFF
j_call: TRBJ2-1; v_call: TRBV7-8; cdr3_aa: CASSLVGTEQFF
j_call: TRBJ2-3; v_call: TRBV4-1; cdr3_aa: CASTSGRTSGFTSTDTQYF